Listed below are T cell receptor beta chains from one sample, sequenced in a study of cytomegalovirus exposure and HLA in healthy donors. Produced via immunoSEQ multiplex PCR; TCRdb's table is partial and in-frame only. The table shows under 200,000 clones, with approximately 86% occurring only once. The specimen was PBMCs. The receptors here all came from a woman in her thirties in good health and CMV-seronegative. CDR3s include the opening cysteine and the closing phenylalanine or tryptophan. A D gene is named only where the DNA matches it firmly. Some rows have no size entry. The others give once, few or many, or a class for an expanded clone.

>TRBJ2-7|TRBD1|TRBV27|NA
CASSATGTYEQYF
TGTGCCAGCAGTGCGACAGGGACCTACGAGCAGTACTTC
>TRBJ2-1|TRBD2|TRBV5-8|few
CASSLDGTSGRDEQFF
TGTGCCAGCAGCTTGGATGGGACTAGCGGGAGGGATGAGCAGTTCTTC
>TRBJ1-4|NA|TRBV7-8|NA
CASSSLPTGKIEKLFF
TGTGCCAGCAGCTCACTACCTACAGGAAAGATCGAAAAACTGTTTTTT
>TRBJ2-6|TRBD1|TRBV5-4|NA
CASSPTGAAGANVLTF
TGTGCCAGCAGCCCGACAGGGGCGGCCGGGGCCAACGTCCTGACTTTC
>TRBJ1-5|NA|TRBV27|NA
CASSPTRDTYSNQPQHF
TGTGCCAGCTCCCCCACACGGGACACTTATAGCAATCAGCCCCAGCATTTT
>TRBJ1-4|NA|TRBV27|NA
CASSEGEGEKLFF
TGTGCCAGCAGTGAAGGGGAAGGGGAAAAACTGTTTTTT
>TRBJ2-5|TRBD1|TRBV7-2|NA
CASSPGTGHETQYF
TGTGCCAGCAGCCCCGGGACAGGCCATGAGACCCAGTACTTC
>TRBJ1-1|NA|TRBV18|few
CASSKWAGAGNTEAFF
TGTGCCAGCTCAAAATGGGCGGGGGCCGGTAACACTGAAGCTTTCTTT
>TRBJ2-7|NA|TRBV7-9|few
CASSPAAANYEQYF
TGTGCCAGCAGCCCCGCGGCGGCGAACTACGAGCAGTACTTC
>TRBJ1-5|NA|TRBV6-1|NA
CASTELGGSNQPQHF
TGTGCCAGCACTGAGCTGGGGGGGAGCAATCAGCCCCAGCATTTT
>TRBJ2-7|TRBD1|TRBV5-6|NA
CASSLMGQGGEQYF
TGTGCCAGCAGCTTAATGGGACAGGGGGGAGAGCAGTACTTC
>TRBJ2-3|NA|TRBV15|NA
CATSNGQTSTDTQYF
TGTGCCACCAGCAACGGACAGACTAGCACAGATACGCAGTATTTT
>TRBJ2-1|TRBD2|TRBV5-1|NA
CASSPILAGVGNEQFF
TGCGCCAGCAGCCCCATCCTAGCGGGGGTGGGAAATGAGCAGTTCTTC
>TRBJ2-7|TRBD2|TRBV2|NA
CASRGGLAGVNEQYF
TGTGCCAGCAGGGGGGGACTAGCGGGAGTTAACGAGCAGTACTTC
>TRBJ2-1|TRBD2|TRBV7-2|NA
CASSLATSGNYNEQFF
TGTGCCAGCAGCTTAGCGACTAGCGGGAATTACAATGAGCAGTTCTTC
>TRBJ2-3|NA|TRBV19|NA
CASSTAASTDTQYF
TGTGCCAGTAGTACAGCGGCTAGCACAGATACGCAGTATTTT
>TRBJ2-2|TRBD2|TRBV11-3|NA
CVSSVSGPNTGELFF
TGTGTCAGCAGCGTTAGCGGGCCTAACACCGGGGAGCTGTTTTTT
>TRBJ1-1|TRBD1|TRBV9|NA
CASSVGTDTEAFF
TGTGCCAGCAGCGTCGGGACAGACACTGAAGCTTTCTTT
>TRBJ2-7|NA|TRBV18|NA
CASSVNPTGPYEQYF
TGTGCCAGCTCTGTAAACCCGACAGGCCCCTACGAGCAGTACTTC
>TRBJ1-1|TRBD1|TRBV5-6|NA
CASSLLEGATEAFF
TGTGCCAGCAGCTTGCTCGAGGGGGCCACTGAAGCTTTCTTT
>TRBJ1-2|TRBD1|TRBV28|NA
CASSSRSRGQPLSNYGYTF
TGTGCCAGCAGCTCCCGGTCTAGGGGACAGCCGCTTTCTAACTATGGCTACACCTTT
>TRBJ2-1|TRBD2|TRBV19|NA
CASSTPLRLAVHNEQFF
TGTGCCAGTAGTACCCCTTTAAGACTAGCGGTTCACAATGAGCAGTTCTTC
>TRBJ2-2|NA|TRBV2|NA
CASSEARGSTGELFF
TGTGCCAGCAGTGAAGCGAGAGGGAGCACCGGGGAGCTGTTTTTT
>TRBJ1-1|NA|TRBV5-1|NA
CASSSALGTEAFF
TGCGCCAGCAGCTCCGCCCTCGGTACTGAAGCTTTCTTT
>TRBJ2-3|NA|TRBV6-5|NA
CASSESRGTANHF
TGTGCCAGCAGTGAATCTCGCGGGACAGCAAACCATTTT
>TRBJ2-2|TRBD2|TRBV9|once
CASSQMGLSKGTGELFF
TGTGCCAGCAGCCAAATGGGACTATCCAAGGGCACCGGGGAGCTGTTTTTT
>TRBJ1-4|NA|TRBV27|NA
CASSTEEKLFF
TGTGCCAGCAGTACGGAGGAAAAACTGTTTTTT
>TRBJ2-5|NA|TRBV5-1|NA
CASSQGPQETQYF
TGCGCCAGCAGCCAGGGCCCTCAAGAGACCCAGTACTTC
>TRBJ2-5|NA|TRBV18|NA
CASSRSQETQYF
TGTGCCAGCTCACGGAGCCAAGAGACCCAGTACTTC
>TRBJ2-7|TRBD2|TRBV28|NA
CASSFRVGLAGAAYEQYF
TGTGCCAGCAGTTTCCGTGTGGGACTAGCGGGGGCAGCCTACGAGCAGTACTTC
>TRBJ1-1|TRBD1|TRBV16|few
CASSLGQGRTEAFF
TGTGCCAGCAGCCTAGGACAGGGTCGCACTGAAGCTTTCTTT
>TRBJ2-7|NA|TRBV10-1|NA
CASSLLEASSSYEQYF
TGCGCCAGCAGCCTTCTCGAGGCAAGCAGCTCCTACGAGCAGTACTTC
>TRBJ2-5|TRBD1|TRBV5-8|NA
CASSPWTGTDKGPETQYF
TGTGCCAGCAGCCCATGGACAGGGACGGATAAGGGTCCAGAGACCCAGTACTTC
>TRBJ1-1|TRBD1|TRBV5-1|NA
CASSLANRGTEAFF
TGCGCCAGCAGCTTGGCCAACAGGGGAACTGAAGCTTTCTTT
>TRBJ1-6|NA|TRBV10-2|NA
CASSETPSNSPLHF
TGCGCCAGCAGTGAGACACCCTCTAATTCACCCCTCCACTTT
>TRBJ2-3|NA|TRBV2|once
CASRRLVSTDTQYF
TGTGCCAGCAGGAGACTAGTTTCCACAGATACGCAGTATTTT
>TRBJ2-5|TRBD1|TRBV5-1|NA
CASSWTGSETQYF
TGCGCCAGCAGCTGGACAGGTTCTGAGACCCAGTACTTC
>TRBJ2-7|NA|TRBV7-9|once
CASSTPGSYEQYF
TGTGCCAGCAGCACTCCGGGATCCTACGAGCAGTACTTC
>TRBJ2-7|NA|TRBV27|NA
CASSFLGGEQYF
TGTGCCAGCAGTTTTTTGGGGGGCGAGCAGTACTTC
>TRBJ1-5|NA|TRBV18|NA
CASSPGQMGQPQHF
TGTGCCAGCTCACCTGGACAGATGGGCCAGCCCCAGCATTTT
>TRBJ1-2|TRBD1|TRBV5-4|NA
CASSPGTGLYGYTF
TGTGCCAGCAGCCCCGGGACAGGTCTCTATGGCTACACCTTC
>TRBJ2-7|TRBD1|TRBV11-3|NA
CATQASGTVFYYEQYF
TGTGCCACCCAAGCCTCCGGGACAGTATTTTACTACGAGCAGTACTTC
>TRBJ2-2|NA|TRBV4-2|NA
CASSQDLGRTGELFF
TGTGCCAGCAGCCAAGATTTGGGCAGGACCGGGGAGCTGTTTTTT
>TRBJ2-1|TRBD2|TRBV5-1|NA
CASSVAGVAYNEQFF
TGCGCCAGCAGCGTAGCGGGAGTGGCCTACAATGAGCAGTTCTTC
>TRBJ1-2|NA|TRBV5-4|NA
CASSLGLSNYGYTF
TGTGCCAGCAGCTTGGGGCTTTCTAACTATGGCTACACCTTC
>TRBJ2-7|NA|TRBV9|NA
CASSAHAGAYEQYF
TGTGCCAGCAGCGCCCATGCAGGGGCCTACGAGCAGTACTTC
>TRBJ1-3|NA|TRBV19|NA
CASTDDSYSGNTIYF
TGTGCCAGTACCGACGACAGCTACTCTGGAAACACCATATATTTT
>TRBJ1-5|NA|TRBV19|NA
CASSDRRNQPQHF
TGTGCCAGTAGCGACAGGCGCAATCAGCCCCAGCATTTT
>TRBJ2-7|TRBD2|TRBV13|NA
CASSPPLGGSSYEQYF
TGTGCCAGCAGCCCTCCTTTGGGGGGGAGCTCCTACGAGCAGTACTTC